The clone carrying this T cell receptor beta chain showed up just a few times. What it binds is not known. This sample is drawn from a study of blood T cells in healthy people across ages. Overall study results and limits: The recorded TCR beta diversity per million T cells decreased in a roughly linear manner with age. The long-lived group displayed more naive CD4+ cells, plus higher diversity, than the aged donors did.

No fewer than 6 million PBMCs went into each sample. V dropped 8 bases and J dropped 6; count of bases not matched to a gene: 7. The CDR3 totals 13 residues. Next came a second PCR, run for roughly 7 to 12 cycles, which used a sample-barcoded 5' primer along with a J-beta primer mix. One entry per CDR3 protein results from TCRdb running MiXCR on the 5' RACE reads. In the table there are just under 750,000 distinct CDR3 sequences, approximately 21% of which are singletons. The sample taken for sequencing was blood. The sequence was collected from a man between 65 and 85 years old in good health. This chain joins TRBV12-3 or TRBV12-4 and TRBJ1-1; 9 bases map to TRBD1. The DNA of the CDR3 is TGTGCCAGCCGAGACAGGGGGATTTCTGAAGCTTTCTTT. Protein product: CASRDRGISEAFF.